Below, 22 T cell receptor beta chains from the same sample are listed, as sequenced in a study of shared clonotypes between healthy human individuals. Only in-frame clones appear in the TCRdb table, and some are missing; sequencing was by immunoSEQ multiplex PCR. This sample has 300,000 to 400,000 clones; more than 75% occur once, and the top ten carry 15% to 20%. Sequencing input: memory CD8+ T cells sorted from blood. This sample's subset: CD45RO+ cells pooled with CCR7-negative TemRA cells. These receptors were obtained from a man aged 18 to 35 in good health.

The chain couples TRBV2 to TRBJ2-2; D not certain. Trimming pared 7 bases from V and 3 bases from J, leaving 6 bases between. The CDR3 has 12 amino acids. Germline CDR1 reads SNHLY; CDR2 reads FYNNEI. CDR3 residues: CASNLDTGELFF. CDR3 bases: TGTGCCAGCAATTTGGACACCGGGGAGCTGTTTTTT.

Only a few counts were recorded for this clone. The chain employs TRBV9 and TRBJ2-1; D is ambiguous. The V end lost 1 base, the J end lost 2 bases, and 13 bases lay between the germline ends. This CDR3 is built from 16 residues. Looked up from germline, CDR1 is SGDLS and CDR2 is YYNGEE. Written as DNA, the CDR3 is TGTGCCAGCAGCGTATACTCCGTCGAAACCTACAATGAGCAGTTCTTC. Encoded protein: CASSVYSVETYNEQFF.

CDR3 in amino acids: CASSPPGTSGHEQFF. CDR3 in DNA: TGTGCCAGCAGCCCCCCCGGGACTAGCGGACATGAGCAGTTCTTC. V and J are TRBV7-9 and TRBJ2-1; 11 bases line up with TRBD2. The germline gives CDR1 SEHNR, CDR2 FQNEAQ (reference sequence). The V and J ends lost 5 bases and 8 bases, in that order; junction bases with no gene match: 8. This CDR3 is 15 amino acids long.

The genes are TRBV6-5 and TRBJ2-3, with D possibly matching TRBD1 (5 bases). The CDR3 loop spans 16 amino acids. V lost 4 bases, J lost 2 bases, and 16 bases lay in between. CDR1 MNHEY and CDR2 SVGAGI come from the germline V gene. The CDR3: CASSSHGRVPTDTQYF. CDR3 sequence (DNA): TGTGCCAGCAGTTCTCATGGCAGGGTGCCCACAGATACGCAGTATTTT.

This rearrangement joins TRBV29-1 to TRBJ2-7; 10 nucleotides line up with TRBD2. Germline values: CDR1 SQVTM, CDR2 ANQGSEA. The CDR3 runs to 15 residues. The trim removed 2 bases at V and 3 bases at J, leaving 7 bases unmatched. The DNA for the CDR3 is TGCAGCGTTGAAATTTTCCGGACTAGCGGCTACGAGCAGTACTTC. The encoded protein is CSVEIFRTSGYEQYF.

J is TRBJ1-2 and V is TRBV6-5, with TRBD1 matching over 8 bases. CDR1 MNHEY and CDR2 SVGAGI come from the germline V gene. V trimming: 4 bases; J trimming: 3 bases; junction bases outside the gene matches: 1. The length of the CDR3 is 13 residues. This chain's CDR3 is CASSWGQDYGYTF. In DNA, the CDR3 is TGTGCCAGCAGTTGGGGACAGGACTATGGCTACACCTTC.

The chain joins TRBV5-6 to TRBJ2-1, with D hard to call. Trimming shortened V by 7 bases and J by 0 bases, and 14 bases separated the two germline ends. CDR1 and CDR2 from the germline V gene are SGHDT and YYEEEE. This CDR3 has 15 amino acids. As DNA, the CDR3 is TGTGCCAGCCTCGAGGACCCGAGCTCCTACAATGAGCAGTTCTTC. Translating gives CASLEDPSSYNEQFF.

This chain connects TRBV9 to TRBJ2-3, with D possibly matching TRBD2 (6 bases). V shed 3 bases and J shed 5 bases, with 13 bases lying between them. Germline lookup yields CDR1 SGDLS and CDR2 YYNGEE. This CDR3 contains 14 residues. CDR3: CASSAEGLRDTQYF. CDR3 sequence (DNA): TGTGCCAGCAGCGCGGAGGGGCTGAGAGATACGCAGTATTTT.

This chain connects TRBV13 to TRBJ1-4; 9 nucleotides line up with TRBD1. Germline V lookup: CDR1 PRHDT, CDR2 FYEKMQ (reference sequence). The trim removed 4 bases at V and 8 bases at J, leaving 5 bases unmatched. The CDR3 spans 14 residues. CDR3 DNA sequence: TGTGCCAGCAGCTGGGGACAGGGAAGCGAAAAACTGTTTTTT. It yields the protein CASSWGQGSEKLFF.

The chain combines TRBV6-1 with TRBJ1-1; 8 bases are shared with TRBD1. This CDR3 contains 15 residues. With 6 bases clipped from V and 1 base from J, the junction kept 7 bases outside the gene matches. Germline V CDR1 and CDR2: MNHNS, SASEGT. The CDR3 nucleotides are TGTGCCAGCAGGCTCGAACAGGGGGAGAACACTGAAGCTTTCTTT. This translates into CASRLEQGENTEAFF.

This clone has a single count. This rearrangement joins TRBV27 to TRBJ2-7; 8 nucleotides line up with TRBD2. There are 12 residues in the CDR3. V lost 5 bases, J lost 7 bases, and 4 bases stayed unmatched. Germline V gives CDR1 MNHEY, CDR2 SMNVEV (reference sequence). The CDR3 loop is CASSVGGGEQYF. CDR3 nucleotide sequence: TGTGCCAGCAGTGTGGGCGGGGGGGAGCAGTACTTC.

V and J are TRBV9 and TRBJ1-2; possibly TRBD1 for D (6 bases). CDR1 is SGDLS and CDR2 is YYNGEE in the germline V gene. The CDR3 has 15 amino acids. V lost 4 bases to trimming and J lost 3 bases, with 16 bases between them. CDR3 nucleotide sequence: TGTGCCAGCAGCCTCCAACAGGGAAGGGACTATGGCTACACCTTC. Translating it yields CASSLQQGRDYGYTF.

The CDR3 nucleotides are TGTGCCAGCAGCTTCCGAGCGGGCCCACCAGCGGGCCAAGAGACCCAGTACTTC. Its translation is CASSFRAGPPAGQETQYF. The chain is built from TRBV13 and TRBJ2-5; weak D call: TRBD2 (6 bases). Germline V gives CDR1 PRHDT, CDR2 FYEKMQ (reference sequence). V lost 3 bases, J lost 1 base, and 21 bases lay in between. The CDR3 loop spans 18 amino acids.

The gene calls are TRBV13 and TRBJ2-5, with a tentative D call TRBD2 (6 bases). V lost 5 bases, J lost 1 base, and 11 bases lay in between. Per germline, CDR1 PRHDT and CDR2 FYEKMQ (reference sequence). The CDR3 has 14 residues. This CDR3 reads CASSERDSQETQYF. CDR3 bases: TGTGCCAGCAGCGAGAGGGACTCCCAAGAGACCCAGTACTTC.

The CDR3 DNA reads TGTGCCAGCAGTAGAGCCTTTTCACTGGATGAGCAGTTCTTC. Translation: CASSRAFSLDEQFF. This chain links TRBV6-6 with TRBJ2-1; D unresolved. Trimming left V 5 bases short and J 8 bases short, with 16 bases between. Germline CDR1 and CDR2: MNHNY and SVGAGI (reference sequence). CDR3 size: 14 residues.

A remark on this clone: At one of its ends the junction is not consistent with the germline gene, which may arise from a read error. The chain joins TRBV20-1 to TRBJ1-1; no definite D call. CDR3 size: 9 residues. CDR1 is DFQATT, CDR2 SNEGSKA, per germline (reference sequence). The CDR3 loop is CSASPMEVF. The CDR3 DNA sequence: TGCAGTGCTAGCCCCATGGAGGTCTTT.

The chain is built from TRBV4-3 and TRBJ2-5, with TRBD2 matching over 10 bases. The end of the DNA aligns better with TRBJ2-7, so the J call may be wrong. Germline lookup yields CDR1 LGHNA and CDR2 YSLEER. This CDR3 is built from 15 residues. The chain's CDR3 is CASSQDTSGVYEQYF. The CDR3 DNA follows: TGCGCCAGCAGCCAGGACACTAGCGGGGTCTACGAGCAGTACTTC.

The CDR3 nucleotides read TGTGCCAGCAGTTCCCACGGGACAGGGGGAATCACTGAAGCTTTCTTT. Protein sequence: CASSSHGTGGITEAFF. The chain links TRBV27 to TRBJ1-1; 11 bases are shared with TRBD1. In germline, CDR1 is MNHEY, CDR2 SMNVEV (reference sequence). The V gene end was trimmed by 4 bases and the J gene end by 4 bases; junction bases not matched to a gene: 8. CDR3 length equals 16 residues.

This chain links TRBV9 with TRBJ2-5; weak D call: TRBD2 (7 bases). V was shortened by 0 bases and J by 2 bases, with 17 bases between the two germline ends. CDR1 and CDR2 from the germline V gene are SGDLS and YYNGEE. The CDR3 is 17 amino acids. The CDR3 DNA reads as TGTGCCAGCAGCGTAGGGCCATCAGCGGGGACACAAGAGACCCAGTACTTC. It is translated as CASSVGPSAGTQETQYF.

The genes are TRBV6-5 and TRBJ1-2, with D uncertain. CDR3 length equals 13 residues. In germline, CDR1 is MNHEY, CDR2 SVGAGI. V dropped 2 bases and J dropped 2 bases, with 6 bases sitting between them. The CDR3 DNA reads TGTGCCAGCAGTTACACGGGGAACTATGGCTACACCTTC. This translates into CASSYTGNYGYTF.

V is TRBV28 and J is TRBJ2-1, with a tentative D call TRBD2 (5 bases). CDR3 length: 15 residues. Germline assignment: CDR1 MDHEN and CDR2 SYDVKM. V lost 3 bases to trimming and J lost 0 bases, with 9 bases between them. CDR3 in DNA: TGTGCCAGCAGTTTTGACCGGGACTCCTACAATGAGCAGTTCTTC. Translating it yields CASSFDRDSYNEQFF.

This chain links TRBV7-9 with TRBJ2-3; maybe TRBD2 (5 bases). Trimming left V 2 bases short and J 8 bases short, with 17 bases between. This CDR3 has 15 amino acids. CDR1 SEHNR and CDR2 FQNEAQ come from the germline V gene (reference sequence). The chain's CDR3 is CASSLSEAGLGTQYF. In DNA, the CDR3 is TGTGCCAGCAGCTTAAGTGAGGCGGGTCTAGGTACGCAGTATTTT.